A selection of T cell receptor beta chains follows, all from one sample in a study of blood T cell dynamics during melanoma immunotherapy. The table came from immunoSEQ multiplex PCR; TCRdb's copy has only in-frame clones and leaves some out. The sample carries approximately 11,000 clones, roughly 83% recorded once. The sample here was blood, taken from a patient treated with checkpoint blockade. All receptors derive from a human donor with melanoma. CDR3s include the opening cysteine and the closing phenylalanine or tryptophan. Each record gives: clone size, V gene, J gene, D gene, CDR3 DNA, CDR3 protein. A D gene is named only where the DNA matches it firmly. Part of the rows lack a size; the others show once, few, many or a class for expanded clones.

.	TRBV5-1	TRBJ2-5	TRBD2	TGCGCCAGCAGCTTGTGGGGGAAGGGACTAGCGGAAGAGACCCAGTACTTC	CASSLWGKGLAEETQYF
.	TRBV5-6	TRBJ1-2	TRBD1	TGTGCCAGCAGTTGGGACAGGAGGACCTATGGCTACACCTTC	CASSWDRRTYGYTF
.	TRBV7-3	TRBJ1-1	TRBD1	TGTGCCAGCAGCTTACAGGGGGGCACTGAAGCTTTCTTT	CASSLQGGTEAFF
.	TRBV5-6	TRBJ2-3	.	TGTGCCAGCAGCCCTTCGGGCGCAGATACGCAGTATTTT	CASSPSGADTQYF
few	TRBV27	TRBJ1-5	TRBD1	TGTGCCAGCAGTCCCACGACAGGGTGGAGCAATCAGCCCCAGCATTTT	CASSPTTGWSNQPQHF
.	TRBV9	TRBJ1-3	TRBD1	TGTGCCAGCAGCCTGGGCGGACAGGGGACAAACACCATATATTTT	CASSLGGQGTNTIYF
.	TRBV27	TRBJ1-5	.	TGTGCCAGCAGTTTATTAAGCAGGGGCGGTCAGCCCCAGCATTTT	CASSLLSRGGQPQHF
medium-sized	TRBV11-2	TRBJ2-1	.	TGTGCCAGCACTAGGGCCAACTACAATGAGCAGTTCTTC	CASTRANYNEQFF
.	TRBV2	TRBJ2-2	TRBD2	TGTGCCAGCAATCCGACGGGACTAGCGGCAGCGAACACCGGGGAGCTGTTTTTT	CASNPTGLAAANTGELFF
.	TRBV5-4	TRBJ1-1	.	TGTGCCAGCAGCTTGGACAGGGTAACCGAAGCTTTCTTT	CASSLDRVTEAFF
.	TRBV6-1	TRBJ2-2	.	TGTGCCAGCAGTGGTTGGGGGGCAGGATCCGGGGAGCTGTTTTTT	CASSGWGAGSGELFF
.	TRBV7-8	TRBJ1-5	.	TGTGCCAGCAGCTTACAGCCGGGACAAGCCGATAATCAGCCCCAGCATTTT	CASSLQPGQADNQPQHF
.	TRBV7-2	TRBJ1-1	.	TGTGCCAGCAGCTTAGCGGCAACGAACACTGAAGCTTTCTTT	CASSLAATNTEAFF
once	TRBV6-5	TRBJ2-7	.	TGTGCCAGCAGTTATCGGCAGGGTAGAAGCGAGCAGTACTTC	CASSYRQGRSEQYF
.	TRBV7-3	TRBJ1-1	.	TGTGCCAGCAGCCCGGAAAGGGCTCGCCAAGCTTTCTTT	CASSPERARQAFF
.	TRBV7-2	TRBJ2-5	.	TGTGCCAGCAGCCGACCCAGGGACTCCCCGGGCCGAGAGACCCAGTACTTC	CASSRPRDSPGRETQYF
few	TRBV2	TRBJ1-1	.	TGTGCCAGCAGTGAGCAGGGGTGGAACACTGAAGCTTTCTTT	CASSEQGWNTEAFF
.	TRBV7-2	TRBJ1-5	.	TGTGCCAGCAGCCGGGACACGAACAATCAGCCCCAGCATTTT	CASSRDTNNQPQHF
.	TRBV28	TRBJ1-2	.	TGTGCCAGCAGTTTAGCCCCCGCTAGCTACACCTTC	CASSLAPASYTF
.	TRBV6-1	TRBJ1-6	.	TGTGCCAGCAGTGAAAATTGGGGGCGCGGTAATTCACCCCTCCACTTT	CASSENWGRGNSPLHF
.	TRBV5-6	TRBJ2-5	.	TGTGCCAGCAGCGCGCAGGGACTGAACCAAGAGACCCAGTACTTC	CASSAQGLNQETQYF
.	TRBV28	TRBJ2-7	.	TGTGCCAGCAGCGCCGGTGGGGCACTCCTACGGCAGTACTTC	CASSAGGALLRQYF
.	TRBV5-6	TRBJ1-2	.	TGTGCCAGCAGCTTGGTTGAGGGGCCTGGCTATGGCTACACCTTC	CASSLVEGPGYGYTF
few	TRBV7-9	TRBJ1-2	.	TGTGCCAGCAGGGACAGCATTAACTATGGCTACACCTTC	CASRDSINYGYTF
few	TRBV6-5	TRBJ1-6	.	TGTGCCAGCAGTTACGGGGGCGGGTCACCCCTCCACTTT	CASSYGGGSPLHF
.	TRBV6-6	TRBJ2-3	.	TGTGCCAGCAGTTACTCGTCGGGGATAGTCGAAGATACGCAGTATTTT	CASSYSSGIVEDTQYF
.	TRBV2	TRBJ1-4	.	TGTGCCAGCACACGGGACCATAATGAAAAACTGTTTTTT	CASTRDHNEKLFF
.	TRBV4-2	TRBJ1-3	TRBD1	TGTGCCAGCAGCTCACCGGGACAGCCGGGGAAAAACACCATATATTTT	CASSSPGQPGKNTIYF
.	TRBV5-5	TRBJ2-2	.	TGTGCCAGCAGCTGGGGGACCCACACCGGGGAGCTGTTTTTT	CASSWGTHTGELFF
few	TRBV28	TRBJ1-5	TRBD1	TGTGCCAGCAGCACAACACAGGGGGGTTATCGGGCTCAGCCCCAGCATTTT	CASSTTQGGYRAQPQHF
.	TRBV10-3	TRBJ1-2	.	TGTGCCAGCAGTTACTCGTGGACACCCAACTATGGCTACACCTTC	CASSYSWTPNYGYTF